These T cell receptor beta chains were read from a single sample in a study of T cell responses to AZD1222 COVID-19 vaccine. Libraries were prepared by immunoSEQ multiplex PCR; TCRdb keeps only in-frame clonotypes and omits some of them. The sample lists some 180,000 clones; roughly nine tenths were seen once. The specimen comprised peripheral blood, sampled 28 days after the second AZD1222 dose. The receptors here all came from an adult who received the AZD1222 COVID-19 vaccine. CDR3s include the opening cysteine and the closing phenylalanine or tryptophan. A D gene is named only where the DNA matches it firmly. Clone size is shown for a subset of rows, as once, few, many or a class of expanded clone.

>NA|NA|TRBJ1-5|TRBV19
CASSAGGTTSNQPQHF
TGTGCCAGTAGTGCCGGCGGGACAACTAGCAATCAGCCCCAGCATTTT
>NA|NA|TRBJ1-1|TRBV6-6
CASSYSENTEAFF
TGTGCCAGCAGTTACTCAGAGAACACTGAAGCTTTCTTT
>NA|NA|TRBJ2-6|TRBV10-3
CATGDPPYLGEGANVLTF
TGTGCCACCGGGGACCCCCCCTACCTCGGAGAAGGGGCCAACGTCCTGACTTTC
>TRBD1|NA|TRBJ2-3|TRBV9
CASRQGLGTDTQYF
TGTGCCAGCAGACAGGGGCTTGGCACAGATACGCAGTATTTT
>TRBD1|NA|TRBJ2-5|TRBV3-1/TRBV3-2
CASSPDRGNQETQYF
TGTGCCAGCAGCCCCGACAGGGGGAACCAAGAGACCCAGTACTTC
>NA|NA|TRBJ1-5|TRBV4-1
CASSQDSGNQPQHF
TGCGCCAGCAGCCAAGATAGTGGCAATCAGCCCCAGCATTTT
>NA|few|TRBJ1-5|TRBV7-2
CASSLGGSRSNQPQHF
TGTGCCAGCAGCCTCGGGGGGAGCAGGAGCAATCAGCCCCAGCATTTT
>NA|NA|TRBJ2-6|TRBV5-1
CASSPIGMGRPGANVLTF
TGCGCCAGCAGCCCCATCGGGATGGGGAGACCGGGGGCCAACGTCCTGACTTTC
>NA|NA|TRBJ1-2|TRBV2
CASSDYGYYGYTF
TGTGCCAGCAGTGACTACGGCTACTATGGCTACACCTTC
>TRBD1|NA|TRBJ1-1|TRBV9
CASSARDRAGAEAFF
TGTGCCAGCAGCGCCCGGGACAGGGCTGGCGCTGAAGCTTTCTTT
>NA|few|TRBJ1-2|TRBV4-2
CASSHGGRGEGNYGYTF
TGTGCCAGCAGCCATGGCGGGCGGGGAGAGGGGAACTATGGCTACACCTTC
>NA|NA|TRBJ2-7|TRBV19
CASGGSGGRLPYEQYF
TGTGCCAGTGGGGGGTCGGGGGGCCGACTTCCCTACGAGCAGTACTTC
>TRBD1|NA|TRBJ1-5|TRBV30
CAWSTGGNQPQHF
TGTGCCTGGAGTACAGGGGGCAATCAGCCCCAGCATTTT
>NA|once|TRBJ2-1|TRBV20-1
CSVSRREQFF
TGCAGTGTTTCACGAAGAGAGCAGTTCTTC
>NA|NA|TRBJ1-3|TRBV30
CAWSGESISGNTIYF
TGTGCCTGGAGTGGAGAGTCCATCTCTGGAAACACCATATATTTT
>NA|NA|TRBJ1-1|TRBV2
CASSITGTEAFF
TGTGCCAGCAGCATAACAGGGACTGAAGCTTTCTTT
>NA|NA|TRBJ2-7|TRBV3-1/TRBV3-2
CASSRAGGHEQYF
TGTGCCAGCAGCCGGGCAGGGGGGCACGAGCAGTACTTC
>TRBD1|NA|TRBJ1-5|TRBV19
CASSTTGQGAGQPQHF
TGTGCCAGTAGTACGACGGGACAGGGAGCAGGTCAGCCCCAGCATTTT
>TRBD1|NA|TRBJ2-3|TRBV7-3
CASSSRGRGLSTDTQYF
TGTGCCAGCAGCTCAAGGGGCAGGGGGCTTAGCACAGATACGCAGTATTTT
>TRBD1|once|TRBJ1-6|TRBV5-6
CASSLWDRGQYSPLHF
TGTGCCAGCAGCTTGTGGGACAGGGGGCAGTATTCACCCCTCCACTTT
>TRBD1|NA|TRBJ1-4|TRBV7-9
CASSPSTGDVNEKLFF
TGTGCCAGCAGCCCAAGCACAGGGGACGTTAATGAAAAACTGTTTTTT
>NA|NA|TRBJ1-2|TRBV5-1
CASSLLPGGYGYTF
TGCGCCAGCAGCTTACTACCGGGTGGGTATGGCTACACCTTC
>NA|once|TRBJ2-7|TRBV19
CASSMNRANGDEQYF
TGTGCCAGTAGTATGAACAGGGCAAACGGGGACGAGCAGTACTTC
>NA|NA|TRBJ2-2|TRBV18
CASSLAYGDTGELFF
TGTGCCAGCTCACTCGCCTACGGGGACACCGGGGAGCTGTTTTTT
>NA|NA|TRBJ1-5|TRBV4-3
CASSQDRRTVNQPQHF
TGCGCCAGCAGCCAAGATCGGCGGACAGTCAATCAGCCCCAGCATTTT
>NA|NA|TRBJ2-1|TRBV19
CATREGGEQFF
TGTGCCACCAGGGAAGGTGGTGAGCAGTTCTTC
>TRBD1|NA|TRBJ2-6|TRBV5-1
CASSLAGTAFSGANVLTF
TGCGCCAGCAGCTTGGCAGGGACAGCCTTCTCTGGGGCCAACGTCCTGACTTTC
>NA|NA|TRBJ1-1|TRBV5-5
CASIGRAEAFF
TGTGCCAGCATTGGGAGGGCTGAAGCTTTCTTT
>NA|NA|TRBJ1-5|TRBV7-6
CASSLDGAQPQHF
TGTGCCAGCAGCTTAGACGGGGCGCAGCCCCAGCATTTT
>NA|NA|TRBJ1-1|TRBV7-9
CASSLESSGYPAFF
TGTGCCAGCAGCTTAGAATCCTCGGGGTATCCAGCTTTCTTT
>NA|few|TRBJ2-2|TRBV2
CASSVWDLSTGELFF
TGTGCCAGCAGTGTGTGGGACCTTAGCACCGGGGAGCTGTTTTTT
>NA|NA|TRBJ2-2|TRBV4-2
CASSQDKRSVPGELFF
TGTGCCAGCAGCCAAGATAAAAGGTCGGTTCCCGGGGAGCTGTTTTTT
>NA|NA|TRBJ2-7|TRBV2
CASSANRAPGSEQYF
TGTGCCAGCAGCGCCAATCGGGCCCCGGGGTCTGAGCAGTACTTC
>TRBD1|NA|TRBJ2-2|TRBV14
CASRRQGANGELFF
TGTGCCAGCAGGCGACAGGGGGCTAACGGGGAGCTGTTTTTT
>NA|NA|TRBJ1-3|TRBV30
CAWKRGGEASSGNTIYF
TGTGCCTGGAAAAGAGGGGGGGAGGCCAGCTCTGGAAACACCATATATTTT
>NA|NA|TRBJ2-7|TRBV11-2
CASSLSAGSSYEQYF
TGTGCCAGCAGCTTAAGCGCAGGGAGCTCCTACGAGCAGTACTTC
>NA|few|TRBJ1-1|TRBV27
CASSLQGLGEAFF
TGTGCCAGCAGTTTACAGGGACTGGGTGAAGCTTTCTTT
>NA|NA|TRBJ1-3|TRBV7-9
CASSPLEGNTIYF
TGTGCCAGCAGTCCATTGGAAGGAAACACCATATATTTT
>NA|NA|TRBJ1-2|TRBV19
CASRPLGRWRGGDGYTF
TGTGCCAGTAGGCCCCTGGGTCGGTGGAGGGGGGGCGATGGCTACACCTTC
>NA|NA|TRBJ2-5|TRBV7-9
CASRNSGPETQYF
TGTGCCAGCAGGAACTCAGGACCAGAGACCCAGTACTTC
>NA|NA|TRBJ1-1|TRBV19
CASSIEDSSEAFF
TGTGCCAGTAGTATAGAGGACAGTTCTGAAGCTTTCTTT
>NA|NA|TRBJ2-7|TRBV7-3
CASSLGMNYEQYF
TGTGCCAGCAGCTTAGGCATGAACTACGAGCAGTACTTC
>NA|NA|TRBJ1-6|TRBV7-9
CASRERGAPGFDLHF
TGTGCCAGCAGGGAACGCGGGGCACCCGGGTTTGACCTCCACTTT
>TRBD1|NA|TRBJ1-2|TRBV10-3
CAISADRAPSNTF
TGTGCCATCAGCGCAGACAGGGCCCCGTCAAATACCTTC
>NA|once|TRBJ2-5|TRBV6-2/TRBV6-3
CASGLALGGGWTQYF
TGTGCCAGCGGTTTGGCTTTGGGGGGTGGTTGGACCCAGTACTTC
>TRBD2|NA|TRBJ2-5|TRBV5-1
CASSTAGGQTQYF
TGCGCCAGCAGTACAGCGGGGGGGCAGACCCAGTACTTC
>NA|NA|TRBJ1-3|TRBV5-4
CASSLPDKPGNTIYF
TGTGCCAGCAGCTTGCCGGACAAGCCGGGGAACACCATATATTTT
>TRBD1|once|TRBJ1-1|TRBV28
CASRIPGQGATEAFF
TGTGCCAGCAGGATTCCGGGACAGGGCGCTACTGAAGCTTTCTTT
>NA|NA|TRBJ1-3|TRBV9
CASSVDQSGNTIYF
TGTGCCAGCAGCGTAGACCAATCTGGAAACACCATATATTTT
>NA|NA|TRBJ1-2|TRBV27
CASSLSRGDYGYTF
TGTGCCAGCAGTTTATCGAGGGGCGACTATGGCTACACCTTC
>NA|NA|TRBJ1-4|TRBV27
CASSLSGVGEKLFF
TGTGCCAGCAGTTTATCAGGGGTTGGGGAAAAACTGTTTTTT
>NA|NA|TRBJ1-2|TRBV2
CASRAGGGGYTF
TGTGCCAGCAGAGCCGGGGGCGGGGGCTACACCTTC